Sequencing of this TCR beta chain was carried out in a study of cytomegalovirus exposure and HLA in healthy donors. Overall study context: A preliminary data release comprised tens of millions of unique TCRs obtained from HLA-typed donors. Regarding the study as a whole: Upon later analysis, HLA-associated TCR beta chains proved more clonally expanded than other, equally common chains. Per a prior analysis, the majority of TCR beta V segments were productive roughly 90% or roughly 30% of the time. When presence/absence was analysed, sequencing depth was taken to be roughly uniform across donors.

Germline-derived CDR1 and CDR2 are SGHRS and YFSETQ. J gave up 7 bases and V 0 bases, and 2 bases lay outside the gene matches. CDR3 length: 14 amino acids. With regard to this clone: The antigen is not known.

The primer mix had 60 Vbeta and 13 Jbeta primers. The protocol was immunoSEQ multiplex PCR, while the TCRdb copy is restricted to in-frame clones and leaves out a portion. The data contain about 100,000 clones, roughly 80% of them seen just once; the ten biggest clones take up about 14%. The clonotype comes from a male donor in good health and CMV-seropositive. The chain is built from TRBV5-1 and TRBJ2-3; 10 nucleotides agree with TRBD2. Sequencing was carried out using PBMCs. CDR3 bases: TGCGCCAGCAGCTTGGCTAGCGGGGGAAATACGCAGTATTTT. The encoded protein is CASSLASGGNTQYF.